This T cell receptor (beta chain) was captured in a study of T cell responses to AZD1222 COVID-19 vaccine (dated by TCRdb to the early 2020s). General notes on the study: A total of just over 230 trial participants underwent TCR sequencing, of whom nearly 210 had received two doses of AZD1222 and some 26 had received two doses of the MenACWY control vaccine. Trial participants were enrolled by age into subgroups of 18-55, 56-69 and 70-plus years, and about 150, 27 and 61 TCR-sequenced participants, respectively, were included in these subgroups. General conclusions and limits of the study: A significant rise in spike-specific TCR breadth and depth was observed after two AZD1222 doses relative to day 0 and relative to MenACWY recipients. Conclusions about previously exposed vaccinees are limited, since just five to seven AZD1222 recipients were seropositive for SARS-CoV-2 at baseline. Reportedly, close to half of the unique spike-specific TCRs recognized epitopes lying outside the regions that are mutated in the B.1.351 and B.1.1.7 variants. Because no day 14 peak-response samples were available, the repertoires could be characterized only after the peak T cell response. The vaccine-associated CD4 TCRs covered the entire spike protein, and the dominant responses fell in regions 160-218 and 743-854. In the small 56-69-year group, the increase in depth fell short of significance, most likely because of low power. Most participants were white British and females outnumbered males, and the authors suggested that clonal diversity may have been underestimated.

As concerns this clone: No antigen is known for it. There are no base qualities to consult, and no much larger clone falls within one base.

The CDR3 regions of human TCRbeta chains were subjected to immunosequencing. In the authors' own workflow: TCRs in the repertoires were matched against a reference library of SARS-CoV-2-specific TCRs that had been generated with the MIRA antigen-specificity platform. Breadth meant the fraction of unique TCRs that were SARS-CoV-2-associated, whereas depth meant the fraction of total T cells that were SARS-CoV-2-associated. Using the MIRA data, each spike-specific TCR was mapped to the spike region that the TCR reacts to and placed in a CD4 or CD8 class. Log10-transformed breadth and depth values were compared by one-way ANOVA with Sidak's multiple comparisons tests. This is the immuneACCESS table as TCRdb keeps it, with only in-frame sequences that have V and J called. A part of the clones is gone; compared with another copy, unresolved V genes explain less than half, and the rest is unexplained. That table is the source of V, J and clone size, and D and trimming were worked out from the DNA. The sample profile shows about 79,000 clones; 90% to 95% of them were found once. The ten largest clones represent around 7.1% of the sample.

The time point label on this specimen signifies: baseline before first vaccination. The sample's treatment or condition label, decoded: meningococcal conjugate vaccine given as trial control. Vaccinee samples came from UK trials COV001 and COV002, including a single-blind randomized controlled phase 2/3 trial of AZD1222 (ChAdOx1 nCoV-19) in healthy adults. For TCRbeta chain sequencing, PBMC samples from trial participants were taken at day 0 and at day 28 after the second dose. From cysteine to phenylalanine, the CDR3 is 14 amino acids long. This entry keeps only the CDR3 DNA: 42 bases, framed from base 1. The germline V gene encodes CDR1 SGHTA and CDR2 FQGTGA. Trimming removed 5 bases from V and 6 bases from J; the gene matches leave 5 bases unexplained.

Sequences were derived from peripheral blood, sampled on day 0 of MenACWY control vaccination. The TCR sequence derives from an adult in good health. Here the chain combines TRBV7-3 and TRBJ2-3, with 10 bases matching TRBD2. The CDR3 here reads CASSQAGGRDTQYF. The sequenced DNA: TGTGCCAGCAGCCAAGCGGGGGGGCGCGATACGCAGTATTTT.